This TCR beta chain was sequenced in a study of T cells after yellow fever vaccination. Study-wide background: Some fractions had low cell numbers, and these were prepared with SMART-Seq v4 Ultra Low Input.

This clonotype was found many times. Its antigen is as yet unknown. Overall study findings and caveats: Few clonotypes appeared in both CD4 and CD8 compartments. Reappearance after the booster was observed for most primary-vaccination clones (roughly 97% CD4, about 85% CD8).

Template-switching 5'RACE yielded the TCR cDNA; a universal primer site and UMIs were added in the process. TCRdb called the 5' RACE reads again in MiXCR, with one record for every CDR3 protein. The data contain under 300,000 distinct CDR3 sequences, about 7% of them singletons. V was cut by 3 bases and J by 1 base, with 8 bases left in between. The germline V gene encodes CDR1 SGHRS and CDR2 YFSETQ. The CDR3 sequence is 15 residues long. This clonotype was sampled from a man in his thirties or forties who received the YFV17D yellow fever vaccine. Sequencing was performed on CD4+ T cells sorted from PBMCs, taken 15 days after the yellow fever booster vaccination. This chain joins TRBV5-1 and TRBJ2-6; D is unclear. The CDR3 spells CASSSSRSGANVLTF. DNA for the CDR3: TGCGCCAGCAGCTCCTCAAGGTCTGGGGCCAACGTCCTGACTTTC.